The clone carrying this T cell receptor beta chain was observed at least ten times. Its matching antigen is unknown. Germline V gene sequence: CDR1 MDHEN, CDR2 SYDVKM. Trimming cost V 2 bases and J 5 bases; bases outside gene matches: 12. CDR3 length: 18 amino acids. The sample comes from a study of glioma-infiltrating T cells. General study results and limits: Tissue-blood divergence was below expectation in non-neoplastic patients, above in gliomas. Very few CDR3 sequences were shared between tissue and blood.

Amplification of TCR alpha and beta CDR3 regions from RNA used iRepertoire nested multiplex PCR. Tissue mRNA or PBMC total RNA, 100-400 ng, went into one-step reverse transcription and amplification. TCRdb reanalysed the multiplex PCR reads using MiXCR and keeps one entry per CDR3 protein. The sample has 150,000 to 200,000 distinct CDR3 sequences, roughly two fifths seen once. The receptor was isolated from a human donor with low-grade glioma or glioblastoma, undergoing nonglioma brain surgery, or in good health (not recorded which). Sequencing was carried out using glioma tissue, nonneoplastic brain tissue, or PBMCs (not recorded which). The rearrangement joins TRBV28 to TRBJ2-2; TRBD2 matches 9 bases. DNA for the CDR3: TGTGCCAGCAGTTTAGATCCTATAGCGGGAGTTCGGACCGGGGAGCTGTTTTTT. It codes for CASSLDPIAGVRTGELFF. Supplemented by reference TRBV28 and TRBJ2-2, the full variable domain reads DVKVTQSSRYLVKRTGEKVFLECVQDMDHENMFWYRQDPGLGLRLIYFSYDVKMKEKGDIPEGYSVSREKKERFSLILESASTNQTSMYLCASSLDPIAGVRTGELFFGEGSRLTVL.